The next 30 T cell receptor beta chains were all read from a single sample in a study of HIV-infected patients and healthy controls. From the 5' RACE reads, TCRdb called clonotypes with MiXCR, one entry per CDR3 protein. The sample shows 15,000 to 20,000 distinct CDR3 sequences, roughly 19% of them seen only once. Specimen: CD8+ T cells from blood. All receptors come from a human donor in good health.

This clonotype showed up just a few times. The chain joins TRBV9 to TRBJ2-3; maybe TRBD2 (7 bases). V lost 0 bases and J lost 5, with 13 bases in between. CDR1 is SGDLS and CDR2 is YYNGEE in the germline V gene. The CDR3 contains 15 residues. The CDR3 DNA sequence: TGTGCCAGCAGCGTAGTTGGGGGGGCCGGAGATACGCAGTATTTT. This encodes CASSVVGGAGDTQYF.

The rearrangement links TRBV12-3 or TRBV12-4 to TRBJ2-6; TRBD2 aligns across 7 bases. The CDR3 has 16 amino acids. V shed 6 bases and J 1 base; nucleotides not matched to a gene: 6. Here the CDR3 reads CASRPGGGSGANVLTF. DNA for the CDR3: TGTGCCAGCAGACCTGGGGGAGGGTCTGGGGCCAACGTCCTGACTTTC.

This clonotype was recorded a few times. The genes are TRBV11-2 and TRBJ2-7; 9 nucleotides agree with TRBD2. This CDR3 spans 15 amino acids. Germline trimming cut 1 base from V and 3 bases from J; bases unmatched to any gene: 4. Germline V gene sequence: CDR1 SGHAT, CDR2 FQNNGV. The CDR3 is CASSLGSGSFYEQYF. The CDR3, as DNA: TGTGCCAGCAGCTTAGGTAGCGGGAGTTTCTACGAGCAGTACTTC.

The chain joins TRBV5-5 to TRBJ1-2, with TRBD1 matching 11 bases. The CDR3 totals 15 residues. CDR1 is SGHKS, CDR2 YYEKEE, per germline (reference sequence). After removal of 5 bases from V and 4 bases from J, the junction contained 7 bases not matched to a gene. This CDR3 reads CASRAGTGGSYGYTF. The CDR3, as DNA: TGTGCCAGCAGAGCCGGGACAGGGGGGTCCTATGGCTACACCTTC. The entire variable domain, with the rest obtained from reference TRBV5-5 and TRBJ1-2, is as follows: DAGVTQSPTHLIKTRGQQVTLRCSPISGHKSVSWYQQVLGQGPQFIFQYYEKEERGRGNFPDRFSARQFPNYSSELNVNALLLGDSALYLCASRAGTGGSYGYTFGSGTRLTVV.

The chain couples TRBV5-1 to TRBJ1-2, with 7 bases identical to TRBD1. Per germline, CDR1 SGHRS and CDR2 YFSETQ. The length of the CDR3 is 16 residues. V lost 3 bases to trimming and J lost 1 base; unmatched junction nucleotides: 9. As DNA, the CDR3 is TGCGCCAGCAGCTGGTGGGGACAGCCGTTTAACTATGGCTACACCTTC. It specifies CASSWWGQPFNYGYTF.

V and J are TRBV29-1 and TRBJ2-1; D perhaps matches TRBD2 (6 bases). The V end was cut by 1 base, the J end by 3 bases, with 10 bases between. Germline values: CDR1 SQVTM, CDR2 ANQGSEA. The CDR3 loop spans 14 amino acids. CDR3 DNA sequence: TGCAGCGTTGAAGTACCCGGGGGCTACAATGAGCAGTTCTTC. This translates into CSVEVPGGYNEQFF.

The sample holds many counts of this clonotype. The chain links TRBV6-4 to TRBJ2-1; D gene ambiguous. CDR1 and CDR2 from the germline V gene are MRHNA and SNTAGT. This CDR3 is built from 15 residues. With 0 bases removed from V and 9 bases from J, the gap between germline ends came to 15 bases. CDR3 in amino acids: CASSDSRSDITEQFF. The CDR3 DNA sequence: TGTGCCAGCAGTGACTCCCGCTCGGATATTACTGAGCAGTTCTTC.

This clonotype was picked up a small number of times. The genes are TRBV29-1 and TRBJ1-4; 9 bases fit TRBD1. The CDR3 extends over 14 amino acids. V shed 5 bases and J 13 bases; nucleotides not matched to a gene: 14. CDR1 and CDR2 (germline): SQVTM, ANQGSEA. CDR3 protein: CSVRTGGMDAGLFF. For the CDR3, the DNA is TGCAGCGTTCGAACAGGGGGCATGGATGCGGGACTGTTTTTT.

This clonotype was observed many times. The chain combines TRBV21-1 with TRBJ2-7; TRBD1 reflects the table's D call only, with no check against the DNA. TRBV21-1 has pseudogene status. The CDR3 extends over 13 amino acids. DNA of the CDR3: TGTGCCAGCAGCAATCCAGGGGCCTACGAGCAGTACTTC. Translating gives CASSNPGAYEQYF.

This rearrangement joins TRBV11-2 to TRBJ2-4, with 16 bases lining up with TRBD2. The J segment lost 0 bases and the V segment lost 4 bases, leaving 3 bases of the junction unmatched. This CDR3 is 18 amino acids long. The germline CDR1 and CDR2 sequences are SGHAT and FQNNGV. This CDR3 reads CASSSGLAGGLAKNIQYF. The CDR3 coding sequence is TGTGCCAGCAGCTCGGGACTAGCGGGGGGGCTAGCCAAAAACATTCAGTACTTC.

V gene TRBV6-6 combines with J gene TRBJ2-6, with TRBD2 matching over 9 bases. V shed 6 bases, J shed 0 bases, and the junction held 12 bases outside the gene matches. The CDR3 extends over 19 amino acids. Germline lookup yields CDR1 MNHNY and CDR2 SVGAGI (reference sequence). For the CDR3, the DNA is TGTGCCAGCAGCTCTACTAACAGCGGGGGGTACTCTGGGGCCAACGTCCTGACTTTC. Amino acids: CASSSTNSGGYSGANVLTF.

The V and J genes are TRBV4-1 and TRBJ2-7, with no clear D. Germline assignment: CDR1 MGHRA and CDR2 YSYEKL. With 0 bases removed from V and 4 bases from J, the gap between germline ends came to 10 bases. The CDR3 consists of 14 residues. DNA for the CDR3: TGCGCCAGCAGCCAAGAGCCAGCTGGGTACGAGCAGTACTTC. Residues: CASSQEPAGYEQYF.

This clonotype was recorded only once. This CDR3 reads CSVEGGSEAFF. CDR3 DNA sequence: TGCAGCGTTGAAGGGGGTTCTGAAGCTTTCTTT. This chain connects TRBV29-1 to TRBJ1-1; D is ambiguous. This CDR3 comprises 11 residues. Trimming cost V 1 base and J 6 bases, with 6 bases left between them. Germline assignment: CDR1 SQVTM and CDR2 ANQGSEA. The entire variable domain, with the rest obtained from reference TRBV29-1 and TRBJ1-1, is as follows: SAVISQKPSRDICQRGTSLTIQCQVDSQVTMMFWYRQQPGQSLTLIATANQGSEATYESGFVIDKFPISRPNLTFSTLTVSNMSPEDSSIYLCSVEGGSEAFFGQGTRLTVV.

The CDR3 DNA reads TGTGCCTGGAGCCTAACCGGACGGATATCCTACGAGCAGTACTTC. This encodes CAWSLTGRISYEQYF. The rearrangement links TRBV30 to TRBJ2-7; D gene ambiguous. The CDR3 length is 15 residues. Germline values: CDR1 GTSNPN, CDR2 SVGIG (reference sequence). V dropped 3 bases and J dropped 1 base, with 16 bases sitting between them.

This chain joins TRBV6-5 and TRBJ2-7; possibly TRBD2 for D (5 bases). The CDR3 runs to 15 residues. Trimming removed 2 bases at V and 3 bases at J, with 14 bases between. The germline CDR1 and CDR2 sequences are MNHEY and SVGAGI. The CDR3 protein is CASSYGLGSGYEQYF. CDR3 coding DNA: TGTGCCAGCAGTTACGGGTTAGGCAGCGGCTACGAGCAGTACTTC.

V gene TRBV15 combines with J gene TRBJ1-2; D unresolved. This CDR3 has 13 residues. Germline assignment: CDR1 LNHNV and CDR2 YYDKDF (reference sequence). The V gene lost 0 bases and the J gene lost 6 bases, with 8 bases spanning the gap. CDR3 coding DNA: TGTGCCACCAGCAGAGATCGGTTCGATGGCTACACCTTC. Amino acids: CATSRDRFDGYTF.

This clonotype was observed a handful of times. The V and J genes are TRBV25-1 and TRBJ2-2; TRBD1 aligns across 9 bases. Germline V gene data show CDR1 as MGHDK and CDR2 as SYGVNS. V gave up 4 bases and J gave up 5 bases; unmatched junction bases: 8. This CDR3 region has 16 residues. The DNA of the CDR3 is TGTGCCAGCAGTGCCCCGGGACAGGGAGTTACCGGGGAGCTGTTTTTT. It yields the protein CASSAPGQGVTGELFF.

This clonotype was observed many times. This chain joins TRBV12-3 or TRBV12-4 and TRBJ2-7; 9 bases agree with TRBD2. J lost 2 bases, V lost 6 bases, and 11 bases had no gene match. This CDR3 contains 16 residues. CDR3 residues: CASSPGGSGRTYEQYF. For the CDR3, the DNA is TGTGCCAGCAGCCCCGGGGGTAGCGGGAGAACCTACGAGCAGTACTTC.

This clonotype was observed many times. CDR3 residues: CASKAWGGIEQFF. CDR3 sequence (DNA): TGTGCCAGTAAGGCCTGGGGAGGGATTGAGCAGTTCTTC. The V gene is TRBV19, the J gene TRBJ2-1; 7 bases are shared with TRBD2. This CDR3 region has 13 residues. V lost 7 bases to trimming and J lost 9 bases; unmatched junction nucleotides: 9. The germline V gene has CDR1 LNHDA and CDR2 SQIVND (reference sequence). The full variable domain, in which reference TRBV19 and TRBJ2-1 provide the parts outside the CDR3, is DGGITQSPKYLFRKEGQNVTLSCEQNLNHDAMYWYRQDPGQGLRLIYYSQIVNDFQKGDIAEGYSVSREKKESFPLTVTSAQKNPTAFYLCASKAWGGIEQFFGPGTRLTVL.

The rearrangement links TRBV12-3 or TRBV12-4 to TRBJ2-7; 12 nucleotides agree with TRBD1. Trimming took 7 bases from V and 0 from J; bases not matched to a gene: 7. The CDR3 has 16 residues. CDR3 bases: TGTGCCAGCATTCGGGACAGGGGGCTTAGCTCCTACGAGCAGTACTTC. This codes for CASIRDRGLSSYEQYF.

This clonotype was detected ten times or more. The chain couples TRBV9 to TRBJ1-5; no definite D call. Trimming left V 6 bases short and J 4 bases short, with 17 bases between. Per the germline V gene, CDR1 is SGDLS and CDR2 is YYNGEE. This CDR3 is built from 15 residues. The CDR3 loop is CASTPDGSLNQPQHF. Here the CDR3 DNA reads TGTGCCAGCACCCCGGACGGGTCACTGAATCAGCCCCAGCATTTT.

This clonotype was counted a few times. The gene calls are TRBV11-2 and TRBJ1-3; D call uncertain. The germline CDR1 and CDR2 sequences are SGHAT and FQNNGV. Trimming cost V 5 bases and J 3 bases, with 8 bases left between them. This CDR3 comprises 13 residues. CDR3: CASSPHSGNTIYF. Here the CDR3 DNA reads TGTGCCAGCAGCCCCCACAGTGGAAACACCATATATTTT.

This clonotype was counted only a few times. The genes are TRBV29-1 and TRBJ2-1; D not certain. This CDR3 is 13 amino acids long. Looked up from germline, CDR1 is SQVTM and CDR2 is ANQGSEA. V lost 7 bases, J lost 6 bases, and 16 bases lay in between. CDR3 in amino acids: CSAVPLDGNEQFF. CDR3 coding DNA: TGCAGCGCCGTACCCCTAGACGGCAATGAGCAGTTCTTC.

J is TRBJ1-6 and V is TRBV5-4, with 10 bases matching TRBD1. V dropped 0 bases and J dropped 3; count of bases not matched to a gene: 6. The CDR3 contains 18 residues. In germline, CDR1 is SGHNT, CDR2 YYREEE (reference sequence). The CDR3 sequence: CASSLGQGAKGYNSPLHF. In DNA, the CDR3 is TGTGCCAGCAGCTTGGGACAGGGGGCAAAAGGCTATAATTCACCCCTCCACTTT.

This clonotype was recorded many times. This chain joins TRBV11-2 and TRBJ1-5, with unresolved D. CDR1 is SGHAT, CDR2 FQNNGV, per germline. Trimming removed 1 base at V and 6 bases at J, with 7 bases between. The CDR3 sequence is 13 residues long. CDR3 protein: CASSLGRGQPQHF. In DNA form, the CDR3 reads TGTGCCAGCAGCTTAGGTCGAGGTCAGCCCCAGCATTTT.

The chain employs TRBV4-3 and TRBJ1-2, with 7 bases aligning to TRBD1. This CDR3 has 15 amino acids. Germline V CDR1 and CDR2: LGHNA, YSLEER. The V gene end was trimmed by 2 bases and the J gene end by 4 bases; junction bases not matched to a gene: 7. CDR3 DNA: TGCGCCAGCAGCCAAACTACAGGGGATAGCTATGGCTACACCTTC. It yields the protein CASSQTTGDSYGYTF.

The genes are TRBV7-2 and TRBJ1-2; D is uncertain. V was cut by 2 bases and J by 0 bases, with 10 bases left in between. CDR3 length: 15 amino acids. Germline CDR1 SGHTA, CDR2 FQGNSA. For the CDR3, the DNA is TGTGCCAGCAGCTTAATGCGGGGAGCTAACTATGGCTACACCTTC. This codes for CASSLMRGANYGYTF.

The table lists this clonotype with many counts. CDR3 coding DNA: TGTGCCAGCAGTTACGACTCAAACATTCAGTACTTC. It encodes CASSYDSNIQYF. V usage is TRBV6-5 and J usage is TRBJ2-4; D uncertain. This CDR3 contains 12 residues. Trimming stripped 2 bases from V and 6 bases from J, with 5 bases between. Germline V gene data show CDR1 as MNHEY and CDR2 as SVGAGI.

This clonotype occurred many times. The gene calls are TRBV4-1 and TRBJ1-5; D gene unclear. This CDR3 is built from 15 residues. Germline CDR1 and CDR2: MGHRA and YSYEKL. The V end lost 1 base, the J end lost 0 bases, and 7 bases lay between the germline ends. The CDR3: CASSQGPGSNQPQHF. CDR3 in DNA: TGCGCCAGCAGCCAAGGACCCGGTAGCAATCAGCCCCAGCATTTT.

This clonotype was seen a handful of times. The chain is built from TRBV6-5 and TRBJ1-2, with a weak D call TRBD1 (6 bases). CDR3 length: 16 amino acids. Per germline, CDR1 MNHEY and CDR2 SVGAGI. Trimming took 0 bases from V and 4 from J, leaving 15 bases between them. CDR3: CASSYSIGGQAYGYTF. The CDR3 region has the DNA TGTGCCAGCAGTTACTCGATCGGGGGACAAGCCTATGGCTACACCTTC.